The next 7 T cell receptor beta chains were all read from a single sample in a study of T cell responses to AZD1222 COVID-19 vaccine. Repertoires were generated with immunoSEQ multiplex PCR, while TCRdb's copy carries only in-frame clones and drops some. The sample gives approximately 91,000 clones, about 91% of which show up once; less than 35% is in the top ten. Source: peripheral blood, taken 28 days after the second AZD1222 dose. Source of these receptors: an adult who received the AZD1222 COVID-19 vaccine.

This sequence joins TRBV9 and TRBJ2-5; D is ambiguous. This CDR3 is built from 15 residues. The V end was cut by 0 bases, the J end by 5 bases, with 14 bases between. Germline lookup yields CDR1 SGDLS and CDR2 YYNGEE. CDR3 protein: CASSVAPANGETQYF. The CDR3 DNA sequence: TGTGCCAGCAGCGTAGCTCCGGCTAACGGGGAGACCCAGTACTTC.

This chain connects TRBV24-1 to TRBJ2-7; 9 nucleotides agree with TRBD1. Germline trimming cut 2 bases from V and 1 base from J; bases unmatched to any gene: 2. In germline, CDR1 is KGHDR, CDR2 SFDVKD. This CDR3 is 15 amino acids long. In DNA form, the CDR3 reads TGTGCCACCAGTGATTCCGGGACAGGGTCCTACGAGCAGTACTTC. It is translated as CATSDSGTGSYEQYF.

J is TRBJ2-3 and V is TRBV6-2 or TRBV6-3; tentative D call: TRBD2 (5 bases). CDR1 is MNHEY, CDR2 SVGEGT, per germline. Trimming removed 2 bases from V and 3 bases from J, with 9 bases in between. The CDR3 runs 14 residues. The CDR3 region has the DNA TGTGCCAGCAGTTACCCCCGACTAACAGATACGCAGTATTTT. It codes for CASSYPRLTDTQYF.

This chain joins TRBV7-2 and TRBJ2-1, with unresolved D. This CDR3 comprises 14 residues. With 0 bases removed from V and 7 bases from J, the gap between germline ends came to 10 bases. CDR1 and CDR2 (germline): SGHTA, FQGNSA. The CDR3: CASSLAAWGNEQFF. DNA of the CDR3: TGTGCCAGCAGCTTAGCGGCCTGGGGTAATGAGCAGTTCTTC. Combining the CDR3 with reference TRBV7-2 and TRBJ2-1 gives the whole variable domain GAGVSQSPSNKVTEKGKDVELRCDPISGHTALYWYRQSLGQGLEFLIYFQGNSAPDKSGLPSDRFSAERTGGSVSTLTIQRTQQEDSAVYLCASSLAAWGNEQFFGPGTRLTVL.

The chain is built from TRBV30 and TRBJ2-1; no clear D. Germline V gene lookup returns CDR1 GTSNPN and CDR2 SVGIG (reference sequence). The germline V and J ends were trimmed by 5 bases and 3 bases, with 14 bases remaining between them. The CDR3 length is 14 residues. DNA of the CDR3: TGTGCCTGGGATGACCAGGCCTACTACAATGAGCAGTTCTTC. As protein: CAWDDQAYYNEQFF. Full variable domain (outside the CDR3, taken from reference TRBV30 and TRBJ2-1): SQTIHQWPATLVQPVGSPLSLECTVEGTSNPNLYWYRQAAGRGLQLLFYSVGIGQISSEVPQNLSASRPQDRQFILSSKKLLLSDSGFYLCAWDDQAYYNEQFFGPGTRLTVL.

This clone has a handful of counts. The rearrangement uses TRBV5-1 and TRBJ1-1; D unresolved. Trimming cost V 0 bases and J 7 bases, with 7 bases left between them. The germline V gene encodes CDR1 SGHRS and CDR2 YFSETQ. The CDR3 has 12 amino acids. The CDR3 sequence is CASSLGGHEAFF. CDR3 bases: TGCGCCAGCAGCTTGGGCGGCCATGAAGCTTTCTTT.

The chain uses TRBV6-2 or TRBV6-3 and TRBJ2-2, with D maybe TRBD2 (5 bases). V was pared by 0 bases and J by 2 bases, with 13 bases between. The CDR3 is 17 residues long. The germline CDR1 and CDR2 sequences are MNHEY and SVGEGT. Here the CDR3 reads CASSYSRAQINTGELFF. The CDR3 coding sequence is TGTGCCAGCAGTTACTCGAGGGCTCAAATAAACACCGGGGAGCTGTTTTTT.